This is a list of T cell receptor beta chains from one sample in a study of blood T cell repertoires in COVID-19. Libraries were prepared by immunoSEQ multiplex PCR; TCRdb keeps only in-frame clonotypes and omits some of them. The sample consists of about 210,000 clones, 80% to 90% of them appearing once. Sequenced: peripheral blood. The receptor set was obtained from a woman aged 50 to 60 with active or convalescent COVID-19. Both conserved end residues are part of each CDR3. A D gene is named only where the DNA matches it firmly. The size entry is marked missing in some rows and otherwise reads once, few, many or a size class.

V gene,clone size,D gene,J gene,CDR3 protein,CDR3 DNA
TRBV18,.,.,TRBJ2-4,CASSLGTPVAKNIQYF,TGTGCCAGCTCACTTGGGACACCAGTAGCCAAAAACATTCAGTACTTC
TRBV5-1,.,TRBD2,TRBJ2-1,CASSRTSGTYNEQFF,TGCGCCAGCTCACGGACTAGCGGGACTTACAATGAGCAGTTCTTC
TRBV6-5,.,.,TRBJ2-1,CASSYPRAGGYNEQFF,TGTGCCAGCAGTTACCCCCGGGCGGGCGGATACAATGAGCAGTTCTTC
TRBV5-5,.,TRBD1,TRBJ1-5,CASSLASGQADGPQHF,TGTGCCAGCAGCTTGGCCTCGGGACAGGCAGACGGGCCCCAGCATTTT
TRBV5-6,.,.,TRBJ1-4,CASSLPGPGEKLFF,TGTGCCAGCAGCTTGCCAGGCCCAGGTGAAAAACTGTTTTTT
TRBV11-2,.,TRBD2,TRBJ2-5,CASSTAPGLVSAQYF,TGTGCCAGCAGCACAGCCCCGGGACTAGTATCGGCCCAGTACTTC
TRBV2,.,TRBD2,TRBJ2-3,CASNKGLADTDTQYF,TGTGCCAGCAATAAGGGACTAGCGGACACAGATACGCAGTATTTT
TRBV2,.,.,TRBJ2-3,CASNASPSTDTQYF,TGTGCCAGCAACGCGAGCCCGAGCACAGATACGCAGTATTTT
TRBV28,.,.,TRBJ1-2,CASKLGGANYGYTF,TGTGCCAGCAAGCTCGGGGGAGCTAACTATGGCTACACCTTC
TRBV5-1,few,.,TRBJ1-1,CASSLAGWRSEAFF,TGCGCCAGCAGCTTGGCGGGGTGGAGATCGGAAGCTTTCTTT
TRBV27,once,.,TRBJ1-2,CASVPSQGLHGYTF,TGTGCCAGCGTGCCCTCCCAGGGACTGCATGGCTACACCTTC
TRBV27,.,.,TRBJ2-2,CASSYRPPAAGELFF,TGTGCCAGCAGCTACAGACCCCCAGCAGCCGGGGAGCTGTTTTTT
TRBV19,.,.,TRBJ1-1,CASSPLVSTEAFF,TGTGCCAGTAGTCCCCTAGTGTCCACTGAAGCTTTCTTT
TRBV6-5,.,.,TRBJ1-1,CAAHPRGWTEAFF,TGTGCCGCACACCCCCGGGGTTGGACTGAAGCTTTCTTT
TRBV21-1,.,.,TRBJ1-5,CASNTRPQHF,TGTGCCAGCAATACGCGTCCCCAGCATTTT
TRBV29-1,.,.,TRBJ1-2,CSVLRGGGYTF,TGCAGCGTGTTACGGGGGGGTGGCTACACCTTC
TRBV29-1,few,.,TRBJ1-1,CSARPEGTEAFF,TGCAGCGCCCGTCCGGAGGGCACTGAAGCTTTCTTT
TRBV7-2,.,.,TRBJ2-5,CASSPTPGWETQYF,TGTGCCAGCAGTCCGACTCCGGGGTGGGAGACCCAGTACTTC
TRBV7-9,.,.,TRBJ1-1,CASSLTGGGGEAFF,TGTGCCAGCAGCTTGACAGGTGGGGGTGGTGAAGCTTTCTTT
TRBV19,.,.,TRBJ1-2,CASSNTGNRGYTF,TGTGCCAGTAGTAACACAGGGAATCGTGGCTACACCTTC
TRBV18,.,TRBD1,TRBJ1-2,CASSPGQGYTF,TGTGCCAGCTCACCGGGACAGGGCTACACCTTC
TRBV2,.,TRBD1,TRBJ2-6,CASRGTGGRAGANVLTF,TGTGCCAGCAGAGGTACAGGGGGCAGGGCTGGGGCCAACGTCCTGACTTTC
TRBV19,.,TRBD1,TRBJ2-1,CASSQGQGASRQFF,TGTGCCAGTTCACAAGGACAGGGGGCCTCTAGGCAGTTCTTC
TRBV4-1,.,.,TRBJ2-3,CASSQVSTPARGYTQYF,TGCGCCAGCAGCCAAGTGTCCACTCCGGCCAGGGGTTATACGCAGTATTTT
TRBV7-8,.,.,TRBJ2-3,CASGRGLDFATQYF,TGTGCCTCGGGGCGGGGACTCGACTTTGCTACGCAGTATTTT
TRBV28,.,.,TRBJ1-4,CASSSFDTATNEKLFF,TGTGCCAGCAGTTCCTTCGACACCGCAACTAATGAAAAACTGTTTTTT
TRBV6-5,.,TRBD2,TRBJ2-1,CASSYGLATNNEQFF,TGTGCCAGCAGTTACGGACTAGCGACTAACAATGAGCAGTTCTTC
TRBV6-1,.,.,TRBJ1-5,CASSESTRNQPQHF,TGTGCCAGCAGTGAAAGTACCCGGAATCAGCCCCAGCATTTT
TRBV5-1,once,.,TRBJ1-1,CASSLREGFGTEAFF,TGCGCCAGCAGCTTGCGGGAGGGATTCGGCACTGAAGCTTTCTTT
TRBV28,.,.,TRBJ2-7,CASSLASGFSYEQYF,TGTGCCAGCAGTTTAGCGAGCGGCTTTTCCTACGAGCAGTACTTC
TRBV7-2,.,.,TRBJ2-5,CASSLSRGETQYF,TGTGCCAGCAGCTTAAGCCGGGGGGAGACCCAGTACTTC
TRBV28,few,.,TRBJ2-2,CASLRQQNTGELFF,TGTGCCAGCCTCAGGCAGCAGAACACCGGGGAGCTGTTTTTT
TRBV6-4,.,TRBD2,TRBJ2-1,CASSGLAGSLNEQFF,TGTGCCAGCAGTGGACTAGCGGGTTCCCTCAATGAGCAGTTCTTC
TRBV5-1,.,TRBD2,TRBJ2-1,CASSLGLAGGTEQFF,TGCGCCAGCAGCTTGGGTCTAGCGGGAGGTACTGAGCAGTTCTTC
TRBV7-2,.,.,TRBJ1-6,CASSSDQYRTSSYNSPLHF,TGTGCCAGCAGCTCCGACCAATACAGGACCAGCTCCTATAATTCACCCCTCCACTTT
TRBV3-1/TRBV3-2,.,.,TRBJ1-5,CASSLGGGVNQPQHF,TGTGCCAGCAGCCTGGGGGGGGGAGTCAATCAGCCCCAGCATTTT
TRBV5-4,once,.,TRBJ1-2,CASSFIDSGYGYTF,TGTGCCAGCAGCTTCATCGACAGCGGGTATGGCTACACCTTC
TRBV7-3,once,.,TRBJ2-3,CASSPNTDTQYF,TGTGCCAGCAGCCCTAATACAGATACGCAGTATTTT
TRBV6-5,.,.,TRBJ1-5,CASSRVRNQPQHF,TGTGCCAGCAGTAGAGTTCGCAATCAGCCCCAGCATTTT
TRBV5-1,.,.,TRBJ2-7,CASRRSEYEQYF,TGCGCCAGCAGGCGGTCTGAATACGAGCAGTACTTC
TRBV3-1/TRBV3-2,.,TRBD2,TRBJ2-3,CASSQVVAGDTDTQYF,TGTGCCAGCAGCCAAGTTGTAGCGGGGGACACAGATACGCAGTATTTT
TRBV15,.,.,TRBJ1-5,CATSRGSGVGNQPQHF,TGTGCCACCAGCAGGGGGAGTGGTGTTGGCAATCAGCCCCAGCATTTT